This T cell receptor (beta chain) was recorded in a study of CD8 T cells in Susac syndrome (dated by TCRdb to about 2019). In the study overall: Of the Susac syndrome patients who were sequenced, roughly 8 were in clinical remission while five or six had clinically active disease. Whether CD8+ T cell activation and differentiation in Susac syndrome was antigen driven was tested using repertoire sequencing. Susac syndrome patients were therapy-naive, on corticosteroids (some also receiving IVIg), or on IVIg alone at blood withdrawal.

For this clonotype: Its recognized antigen is unknown. Base qualities are not provided; no much larger clone lies one nucleotide away.

High-throughput TCR beta sequencing profiled peripheral blood CD8+ and CD4+ T cells from healthy donors, Susac syndrome patients and multiple sclerosis patients. Recently defined diagnostic criteria for definite or probable disease were met by the Susac syndrome patients. Bulk CD8+ and CD4+ T cells were purified by magnetic negative isolation, whereas CD8+ TEMRA cells were enriched by FACS. Blood was drawn into EDTA tubes, processed within 24 hours, and PBMCs were isolated by density gradient centrifugation. PBMCs intended for TCR sequencing were cryopreserved in liquid nitrogen and thawed later in a water bath at 37 degrees C. The sorted or isolated CD4+, CD8+ and CD8+ TEMRA cells reached a purity of at least 90%. RNA was extracted with the RNeasy kit and about 0.5 to 1 ug was reverse transcribed using random hexamers. TCR beta CDR3 regions were amplified with the immunoSEQ multiplex PCR assay covering 54 Vbeta and 13 Jbeta segments. To correct PCR amplification bias, a synthetic template baseline was used for both primer optimization and computational correction. In the authors' own workflow: Only productive sequences were kept, with reads annotated to V, D and J genes according to IMGT and analyzed in immunoSEQ Analyzer. Clonality was computed as one minus Shannon entropy normalized by log2 of the number of productive unique sequences. For each patient and control, public and private clones were evaluated within the 100 most prevalent clones. Susac-specific clones were defined as absent from healthy and MS cohorts, roughly 1,100 published viral clones and other ImmuneACCESS disease sequences. The public reads were reanalyzed by TCRdb: fastp trimming at Q25, MiXCR alignment, in-frame beta chains only. Each CDR3 protein gets just one entry, which takes the most common genes and DNA from the rows behind it. The V and J calls were not made by the authors but by TCRdb's processing. This sample gives over 140,000 distinct CDR3 sequences in total; approximately 95% of them show up just once. The leading ten clones occupy roughly 0.15% of the sample.

The CDR1 and CDR2 encoded by the germline V gene are SNHLY and FYNNEI. Deletion took 8 bases off V and 0 bases off J, with a span of 7 bases between the germline ends. The CDR3 measures 13 amino acids from cysteine to phenylalanine. Only CDR3 DNA remains: 39 bases, in frame from the first base. Results and caveats for the whole study, not just this receptor: No clonal expansion was detected in the CD4+ T cell repertoire of Susac syndrome patients. The study acknowledged that relatively few individuals were included in the TCR sequencing and HLA analysis.

The sequence was obtained from a human donor with Susac syndrome. Recombination connected TRBV2 to TRBJ2-2, with the D gene uncertain. Sequenced: CD4+ T cells from PBMCs. The DNA sequence is TGTGCCAGCCGGATTACGAACACCGGGGAGCTGTTTTTT. It encodes CASRITNTGELFF.